This TCR beta chain is drawn from a study of control samples from healthy donors and cancer patients. V was pared by 0 bases and J by 4 bases, with 10 bases between. The CDR3 spans 14 residues. Germline-derived CDR1 and CDR2 are SGHRS and YFSETQ. Clones were read by immunoSEQ multiplex PCR, and TCRdb kept only the in-frame ones, dropping some. The data contain around 96,000 clones, about 92% of them singletons. Sequencing was done on a sample of blood. The rearrangement joins TRBV5-1 to TRBJ1-2; D possibly corresponds to TRBD1 (6 bases). The source of this sequence is a man between 18 and 35 years old in good health. CDR3 sequence reads: CASSLEGTPYGYTF. The CDR3 nucleotides are TGCGCCAGCAGCTTGGAGGGGACACCCTATGGCTACACCTTC.